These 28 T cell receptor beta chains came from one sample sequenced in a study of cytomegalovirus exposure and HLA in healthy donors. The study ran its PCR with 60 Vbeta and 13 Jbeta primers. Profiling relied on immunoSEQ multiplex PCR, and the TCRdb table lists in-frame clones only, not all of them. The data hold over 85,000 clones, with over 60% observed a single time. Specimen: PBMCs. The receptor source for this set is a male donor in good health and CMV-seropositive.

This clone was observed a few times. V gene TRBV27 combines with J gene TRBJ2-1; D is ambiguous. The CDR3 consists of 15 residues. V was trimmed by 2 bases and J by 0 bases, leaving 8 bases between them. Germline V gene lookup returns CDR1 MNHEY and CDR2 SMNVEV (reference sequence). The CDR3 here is CASSLIGSSYNEQFF. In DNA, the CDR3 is TGTGCCAGCAGTTTAATCGGTAGCTCCTACAATGAGCAGTTCTTC.

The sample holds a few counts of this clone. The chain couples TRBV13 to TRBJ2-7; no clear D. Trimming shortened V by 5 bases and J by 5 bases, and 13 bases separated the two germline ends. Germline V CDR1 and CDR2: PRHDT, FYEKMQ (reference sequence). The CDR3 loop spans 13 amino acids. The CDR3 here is CASSRVTIDEQYF. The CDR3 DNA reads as TGTGCCAGCAGCCGGGTAACAATCGACGAGCAGTACTTC.

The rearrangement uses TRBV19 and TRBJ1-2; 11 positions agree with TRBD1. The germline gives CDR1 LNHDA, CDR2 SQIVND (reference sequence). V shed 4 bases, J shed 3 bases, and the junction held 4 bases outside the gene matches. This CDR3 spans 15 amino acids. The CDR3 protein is CASSTGQGAHYGYTF. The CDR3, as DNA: TGTGCCAGTAGTACCGGACAGGGGGCTCACTATGGCTACACCTTC.

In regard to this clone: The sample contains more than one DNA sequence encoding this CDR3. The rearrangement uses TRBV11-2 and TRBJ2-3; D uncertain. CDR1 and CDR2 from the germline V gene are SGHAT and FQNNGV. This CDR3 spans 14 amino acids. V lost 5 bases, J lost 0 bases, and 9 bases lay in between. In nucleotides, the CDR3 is TGTGCCAGCAGCCTCTTGACTAGCACAGATACGCAGTATTTT. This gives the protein CASSLLTSTDTQYF.

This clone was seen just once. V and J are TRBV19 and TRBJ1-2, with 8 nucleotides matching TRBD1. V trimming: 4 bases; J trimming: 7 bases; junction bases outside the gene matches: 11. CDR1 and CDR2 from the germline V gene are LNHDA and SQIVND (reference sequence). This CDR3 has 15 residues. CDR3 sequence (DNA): TGTGCCAGTAGTACTTCAGGGGGCGTTGTCGGTGGCTACACCTTC. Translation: CASSTSGGVVGGYTF.

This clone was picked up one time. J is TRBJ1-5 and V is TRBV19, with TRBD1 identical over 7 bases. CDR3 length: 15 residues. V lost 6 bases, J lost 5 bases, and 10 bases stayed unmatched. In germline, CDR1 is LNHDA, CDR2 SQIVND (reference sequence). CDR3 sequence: CASSQTGQGDQPQHF. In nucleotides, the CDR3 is TGTGCCAGTAGCCAGACGGGCCAGGGGGATCAGCCCCAGCATTTT.

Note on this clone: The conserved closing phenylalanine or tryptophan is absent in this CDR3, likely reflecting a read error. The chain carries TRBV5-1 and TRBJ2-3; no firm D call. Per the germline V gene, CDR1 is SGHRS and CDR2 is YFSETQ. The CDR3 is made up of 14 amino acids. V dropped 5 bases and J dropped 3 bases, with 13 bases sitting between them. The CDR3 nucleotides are TGCGCCAGCAGGTTCCTAACGGCGACAGATACGCAGTATTTG. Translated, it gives CASRFLTATDTQYL.

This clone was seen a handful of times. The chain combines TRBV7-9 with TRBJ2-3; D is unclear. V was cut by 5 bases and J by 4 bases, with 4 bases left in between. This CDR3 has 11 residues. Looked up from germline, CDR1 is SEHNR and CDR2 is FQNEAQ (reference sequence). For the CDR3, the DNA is TGTGCCAGCAGCCCTGCAGATACGCAGTATTTT. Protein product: CASSPADTQYF.

DNA for the CDR3: TGTGCCAGCAAAAAGGACAGGGTCATGAACACTGAAGCTTTCTTT. Its protein is CASKKDRVMNTEAFF. The chain joins TRBV28 to TRBJ1-1; 8 bases agree with TRBD1. The V segment lost 7 bases and the J segment 0 bases; nucleotides outside the gene matches: 7. This CDR3 has 15 residues. The germline V gene has CDR1 MDHEN and CDR2 SYDVKM. The variable domain in full, completed from reference TRBV28 and TRBJ1-1, reads DVKVTQSSRYLVKRTGEKVFLECVQDMDHENMFWYRQDPGLGLRLIYFSYDVKMKEKGDIPEGYSVSREKKERFSLILESASTNQTSMYLCASKKDRVMNTEAFFGQGTRLTVV.

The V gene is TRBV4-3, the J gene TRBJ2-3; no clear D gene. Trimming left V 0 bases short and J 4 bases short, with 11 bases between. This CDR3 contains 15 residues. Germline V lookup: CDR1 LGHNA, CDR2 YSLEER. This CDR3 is CASSQERTIPDTQYF. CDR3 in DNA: TGCGCCAGCAGCCAAGAGAGAACCATTCCAGATACGCAGTATTTT.

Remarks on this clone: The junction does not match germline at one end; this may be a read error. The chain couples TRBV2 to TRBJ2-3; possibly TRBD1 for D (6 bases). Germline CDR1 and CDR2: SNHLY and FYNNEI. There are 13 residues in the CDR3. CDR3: CASSGRGTGTQYF. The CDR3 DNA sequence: TGTGCCAGCAGTGGCAGGGGTACAGGTACGCAGTATTTT.

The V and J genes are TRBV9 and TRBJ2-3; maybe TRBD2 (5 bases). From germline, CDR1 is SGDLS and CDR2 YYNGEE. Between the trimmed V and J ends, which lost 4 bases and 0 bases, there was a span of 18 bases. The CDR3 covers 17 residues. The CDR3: CASSMPGSPSSTDTQYF. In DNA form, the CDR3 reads TGTGCCAGCAGCATGCCGGGATCCCCGTCTAGCACAGATACGCAGTATTTT.

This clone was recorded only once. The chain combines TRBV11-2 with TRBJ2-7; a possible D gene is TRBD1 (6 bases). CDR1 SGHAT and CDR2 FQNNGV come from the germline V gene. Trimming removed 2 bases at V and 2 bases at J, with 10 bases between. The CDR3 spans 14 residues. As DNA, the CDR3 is TGTGCCAGCAGCTTATACAGGGATGCCTACGAGCAGTACTTC. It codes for CASSLYRDAYEQYF.

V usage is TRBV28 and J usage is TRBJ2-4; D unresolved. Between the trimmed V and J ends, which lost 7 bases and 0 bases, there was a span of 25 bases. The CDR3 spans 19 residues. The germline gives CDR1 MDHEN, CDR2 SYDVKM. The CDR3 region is CASNQVSKTKTLAKNIQYF. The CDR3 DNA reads TGTGCCAGCAATCAAGTTAGTAAAACGAAAACTTTAGCCAAAAACATTCAGTACTTC.

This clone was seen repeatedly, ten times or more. CDR3 sequence (DNA): TGTGCCAGCAGTTTTGGCGGGGACGAGCAGTACTTC. Amino acid sequence: CASSFGGDEQYF. The rearrangement joins TRBV28 to TRBJ2-7; the D gene is possibly TRBD2 (6 bases). Germline CDR1 is MDHEN and CDR2 is SYDVKM. This CDR3 contains 12 residues. Trimming left V 3 bases short and J 5 bases short, with 8 bases between.

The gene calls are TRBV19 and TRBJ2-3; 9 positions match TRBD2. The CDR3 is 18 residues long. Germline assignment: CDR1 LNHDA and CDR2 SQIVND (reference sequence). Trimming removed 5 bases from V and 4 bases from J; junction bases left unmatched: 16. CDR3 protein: CASSPLVTLAGPADTQYF. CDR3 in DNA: TGTGCCAGTAGTCCACTGGTCACCCTAGCGGGACCCGCAGATACGCAGTATTTT.

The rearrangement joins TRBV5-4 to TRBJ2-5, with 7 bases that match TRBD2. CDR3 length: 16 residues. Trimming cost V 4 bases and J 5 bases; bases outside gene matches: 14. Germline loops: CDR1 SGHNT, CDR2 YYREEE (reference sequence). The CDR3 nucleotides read TGTGCCAGCAGCCTCGGAGGGGAGGGTGGGTGGGAGACCCAGTACTTC. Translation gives CASSLGGEGGWETQYF.

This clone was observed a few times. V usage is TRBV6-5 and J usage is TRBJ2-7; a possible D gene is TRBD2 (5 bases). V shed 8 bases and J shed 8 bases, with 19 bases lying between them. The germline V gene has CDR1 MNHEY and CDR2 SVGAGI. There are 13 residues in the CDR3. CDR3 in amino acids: CASRSERAGKQYF. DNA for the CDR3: TGTGCCAGCCGTTCGGAGAGGGCGGGCAAGCAGTACTTC.

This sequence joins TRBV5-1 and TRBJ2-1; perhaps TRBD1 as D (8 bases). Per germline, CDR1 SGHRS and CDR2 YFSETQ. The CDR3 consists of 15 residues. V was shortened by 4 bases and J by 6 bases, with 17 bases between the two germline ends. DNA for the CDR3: TGCGCCAGCAGCCTACCGACAGGGGAGGGCAATGAGCAGTTCTTC. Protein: CASSLPTGEGNEQFF.

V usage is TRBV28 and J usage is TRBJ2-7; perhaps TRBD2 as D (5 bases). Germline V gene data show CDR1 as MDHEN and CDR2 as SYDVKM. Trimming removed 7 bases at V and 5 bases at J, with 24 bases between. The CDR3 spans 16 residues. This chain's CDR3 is CASTRGKGLEDDEQYF. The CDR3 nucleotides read TGTGCCAGCACCCGAGGGAAAGGACTGGAGGACGACGAGCAGTACTTC. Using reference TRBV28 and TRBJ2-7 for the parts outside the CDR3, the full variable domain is DVKVTQSSRYLVKRTGEKVFLECVQDMDHENMFWYRQDPGLGLRLIYFSYDVKMKEKGDIPEGYSVSREKKERFSLILESASTNQTSMYLCASTRGKGLEDDEQYFGPGTRLTVT.

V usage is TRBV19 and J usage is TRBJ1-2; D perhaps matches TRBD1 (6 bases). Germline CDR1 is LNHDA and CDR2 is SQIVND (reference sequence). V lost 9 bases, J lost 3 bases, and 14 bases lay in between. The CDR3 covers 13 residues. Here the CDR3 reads CASSQGSYYGYTF. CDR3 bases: TGTGCCAGCTCACAGGGATCCTACTATGGCTACACCTTC.

Here the CDR3 reads CASSQGGAATNEKLFF. The CDR3 nucleotides are TGTGCCAGCAGCCAAGGAGGAGCTGCAACTAATGAAAAACTGTTTTTT. The chain joins TRBV4-2 to TRBJ1-4, with no clear D. In germline, CDR1 is LGHNA, CDR2 YNFKEQ. V gave up 1 base and J gave up 0 bases, with 9 bases separating them. The CDR3 sequence is 16 residues long.

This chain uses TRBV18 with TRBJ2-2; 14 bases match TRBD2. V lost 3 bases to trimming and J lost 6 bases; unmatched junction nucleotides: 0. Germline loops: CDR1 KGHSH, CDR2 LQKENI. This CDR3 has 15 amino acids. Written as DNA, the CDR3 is TGTGCCAGCTCACCGGGACTAGCGGGAGCCGGGGAGCTGTTTTTT. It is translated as CASSPGLAGAGELFF.

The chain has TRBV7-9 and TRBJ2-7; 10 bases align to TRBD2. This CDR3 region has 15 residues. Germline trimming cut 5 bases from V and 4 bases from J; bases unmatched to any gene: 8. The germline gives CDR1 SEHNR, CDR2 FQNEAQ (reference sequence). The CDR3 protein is CASSHSPSGRYEQYF. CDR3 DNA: TGTGCCAGCAGCCACAGTCCTAGCGGGAGATACGAGCAGTACTTC. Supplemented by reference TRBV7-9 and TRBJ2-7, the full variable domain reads DTGVSQNPRHKITKRGQNVTFRCDPISEHNRLYWYRQTLGQGPEFLTYFQNEAQLEKSRLLSDRFSAERPKGSFSTLEIQRTEQGDSAMYLCASSHSPSGRYEQYFGPGTRLTVT.

CDR3: CASSITGGNTEAFF. The DNA of the CDR3 is TGTGCCAGTAGTATAACAGGGGGTAACACTGAAGCTTTCTTT. The chain combines TRBV19 with TRBJ1-1; TRBD1 agrees at 8 bases. V trimming: 2 bases; J trimming: 2 bases; junction bases outside the gene matches: 1. Germline V gives CDR1 LNHDA, CDR2 SQIVND (reference sequence). The CDR3 runs 14 residues. The variable domain in full, with the rest retrieved from reference TRBV19 and TRBJ1-1, is DGGITQSPKYLFRKEGQNVTLSCEQNLNHDAMYWYRQDPGQGLRLIYYSQIVNDFQKGDIAEGYSVSREKKESFPLTVTSAQKNPTAFYLCASSITGGNTEAFFGQGTRLTVV.

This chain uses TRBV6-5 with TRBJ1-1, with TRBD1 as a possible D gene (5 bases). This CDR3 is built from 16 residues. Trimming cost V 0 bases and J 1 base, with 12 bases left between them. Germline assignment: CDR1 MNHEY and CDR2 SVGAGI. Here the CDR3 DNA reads TGTGCCAGCAGTTACTCGCAGGGTAGGTCGAACACTGAAGCTTTCTTT. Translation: CASSYSQGRSNTEAFF.

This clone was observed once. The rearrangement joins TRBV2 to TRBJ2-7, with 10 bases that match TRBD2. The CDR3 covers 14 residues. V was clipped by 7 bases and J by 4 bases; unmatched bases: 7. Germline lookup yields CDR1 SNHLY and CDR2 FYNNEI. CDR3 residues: CASTWTSGIYEQYF. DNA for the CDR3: TGTGCCAGCACCTGGACTAGCGGTATTTACGAGCAGTACTTC.

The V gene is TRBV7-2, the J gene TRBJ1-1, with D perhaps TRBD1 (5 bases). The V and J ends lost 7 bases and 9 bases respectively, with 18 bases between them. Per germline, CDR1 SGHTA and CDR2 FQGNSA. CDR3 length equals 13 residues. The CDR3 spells CASTLQGVYKAFF. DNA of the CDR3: TGTGCCAGCACCCTTCAGGGTGTTTATAAAGCTTTCTTT.